These 10 T cell receptor beta chains originate from one sample sequenced in a study of T cells after yellow fever vaccination. One entry per CDR3 protein results from TCRdb running MiXCR on the 5' RACE reads. The sample carries about 63,000 distinct CDR3 sequences, 7.4% recorded once. The material was CD8+ T cells sorted from PBMCs, obtained 15 days after the yellow fever booster vaccination. Source of these receptors: a man aged 25 to 40 who received the YFV17D yellow fever vaccine.

The table lists this clonotype with many counts. The chain uses TRBV10-3 and TRBJ2-1; the D gene could be TRBD1 or TRBD2 (6 bases each). The V and J ends lost 0 bases and 6 bases respectively, with 9 bases between them. The CDR3 length is 14 residues. The germline V gene has CDR1 ENHRY and CDR2 SYGVKD. In nucleotides, the CDR3 is TGTGCCATCAGTGAGTCGACGGGGGCCAATGAGCAGTTCTTC. Protein sequence: CAISESTGANEQFF.

This clonotype has at least ten counts. The chain employs TRBV12-3 or TRBV12-4 and TRBJ1-1, with D possibly TRBD1 on 5 matching bases. This CDR3 contains 14 residues. The germline V and J ends were trimmed by 5 bases and 4 bases, with 14 bases remaining between them. This CDR3 reads CASSVGSGGTEAFF. The CDR3 region has the DNA TGTGCCAGCAGTGTGGGCTCGGGGGGCACTGAAGCTTTCTTT.

Ten or more counts support this clonotype. The chain is built from TRBV6-5 and TRBJ1-2; 8 bases are a match to TRBD1. Germline CDR1 is MNHEY and CDR2 is SVGAGI. The J segment lost 5 bases and the V segment lost 2 bases, leaving 1 base of the junction unmatched. The CDR3 consists of 13 residues. CDR3 amino acids: CASSYRTGYGYTF. The CDR3 DNA is TGTGCCAGCAGTTACAGGACAGGGTATGGCTACACCTTC.

At least ten counts were recorded for this clonotype. V usage is TRBV7-9 and J usage is TRBJ2-7, with a possible D match to TRBD2 (5 bases). CDR3 size: 15 residues. The germline V gene encodes CDR1 SEHNR and CDR2 FQNEAQ (reference sequence). Trimming took 3 bases from V and 0 from J, leaving 12 bases between them. CDR3 DNA: TGTGCCAGCAGCTTCGGCTCTAGCAGCTCCTACGAGCAGTACTTC. It is translated as CASSFGSSSSYEQYF.

This clonotype was observed many times. The chain has TRBV7-9 and TRBJ1-5, with D perhaps matching TRBD1 (5 bases). The germline V and J ends were trimmed by 1 base and 5 bases, with 12 bases remaining between them. This CDR3 is 15 amino acids long. Germline CDR1 SEHNR, CDR2 FQNEAQ (reference sequence). The CDR3 nucleotides read TGTGCCAGCAGCTTAGACGGCAGGGTGGATCAGCCCCAGCATTTT. Its protein product is CASSLDGRVDQPQHF.

This clonotype was observed at least ten times. The chain carries TRBV28 and TRBJ1-5, with D possibly being TRBD1 (6 bases). Trimming pared 5 bases from V and 3 bases from J, leaving 11 bases between. Germline CDR1 reads MDHEN; CDR2 reads SYDVKM. The CDR3 has 14 residues. CDR3 amino acids: CASSMTGINQPQHF. The CDR3 nucleotides read TGTGCCAGCAGTATGACAGGAATCAATCAGCCCCAGCATTTT.

This clonotype appeared many times. This chain connects TRBV3-1 to TRBJ2-1; D is perhaps TRBD2 (5 bases). V was cut by 4 bases and J by 3 bases, with 13 bases left in between. The V gene's germline CDR1 is LGHDT and CDR2 YNNKEL (reference sequence). The CDR3 spans 15 residues. CDR3 sequence: CASSRGAARYNEQFF. The CDR3 nucleotides are TGTGCCAGCAGCCGTGGAGCGGCCCGCTACAATGAGCAGTTCTTC.

This clonotype has just one count. This may stem from a read error, because a much larger clone lies one nucleotide away. This rearrangement joins TRBV12-3 or TRBV12-4 to TRBJ2-7; D perhaps matches TRBD2 (6 bases). The CDR3 contains 13 residues. The V end lost 5 bases, the J end lost 7 bases, and 15 bases lay between the germline ends. CDR3 sequence reads: CASSLGPAGEQYF. As DNA, the CDR3 is TGTGCCAGCAGTCTGGGACCCGCGGGGGAGCAGTACTTC.

This clonotype was observed many times. This sequence joins TRBV20-1 and TRBJ2-3; TRBD2 matches at 9 bases. CDR3 size: 15 residues. V was pared by 2 bases and J by 0 bases, with 3 bases of the junction left unmatched. From germline, CDR1 is DFQATT and CDR2 SNEGSKA (reference sequence). The CDR3 bases are TGCAGTGCTAGAATCCTAGCGGGGAGCACAGATACGCAGTATTTT. Translation: CSARILAGSTDTQYF.

This clonotype was recorded at least ten times. The V and J genes are TRBV29-1 and TRBJ2-2; 11 bases line up with TRBD2. V was clipped by 6 bases and J by 1 base; unmatched bases: 4. Germline values: CDR1 SQVTM, CDR2 ANQGSEA. There are 15 residues in the CDR3. In DNA, the CDR3 is TGCAGCGTCAGCGGGACTAGCGGGAACACCGGGGAGCTGTTTTTT. Translation gives CSVSGTSGNTGELFF.